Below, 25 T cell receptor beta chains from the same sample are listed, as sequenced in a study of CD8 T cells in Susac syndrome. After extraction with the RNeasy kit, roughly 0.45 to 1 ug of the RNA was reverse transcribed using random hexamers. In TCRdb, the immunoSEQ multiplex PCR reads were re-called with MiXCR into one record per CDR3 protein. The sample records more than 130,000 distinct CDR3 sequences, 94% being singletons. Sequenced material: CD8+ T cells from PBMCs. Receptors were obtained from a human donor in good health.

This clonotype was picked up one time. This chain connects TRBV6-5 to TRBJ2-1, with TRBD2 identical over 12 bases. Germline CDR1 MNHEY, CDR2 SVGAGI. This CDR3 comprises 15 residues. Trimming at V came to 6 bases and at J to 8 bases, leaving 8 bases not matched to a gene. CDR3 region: CASSPSGRAGDEQFF. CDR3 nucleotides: TGTGCCAGCAGCCCTAGCGGGAGGGCCGGTGATGAGCAGTTCTTC.

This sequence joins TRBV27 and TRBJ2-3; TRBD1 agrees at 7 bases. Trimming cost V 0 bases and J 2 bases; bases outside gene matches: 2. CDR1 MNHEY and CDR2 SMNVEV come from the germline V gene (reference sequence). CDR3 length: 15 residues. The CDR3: CASSLSGQHTDTQYF. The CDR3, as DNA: TGTGCCAGCAGTTTATCGGGACAGCACACAGATACGCAGTATTTT.

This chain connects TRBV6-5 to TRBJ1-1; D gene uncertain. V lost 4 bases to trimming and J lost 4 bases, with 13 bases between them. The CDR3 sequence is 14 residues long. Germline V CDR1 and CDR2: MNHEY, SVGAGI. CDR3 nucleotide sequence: TGTGCCAGCAGTTCCTCGGGAGGGATCACTGAAGCTTTCTTT. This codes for CASSSSGGITEAFF.

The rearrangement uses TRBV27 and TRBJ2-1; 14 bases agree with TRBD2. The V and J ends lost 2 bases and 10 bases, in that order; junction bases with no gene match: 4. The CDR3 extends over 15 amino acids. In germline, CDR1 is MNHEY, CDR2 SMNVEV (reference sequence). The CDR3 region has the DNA TGTGCCAGCAGTTTAGGGACTAGCGGGAGATTAGAGCAGTTCTTC. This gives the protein CASSLGTSGRLEQFF.

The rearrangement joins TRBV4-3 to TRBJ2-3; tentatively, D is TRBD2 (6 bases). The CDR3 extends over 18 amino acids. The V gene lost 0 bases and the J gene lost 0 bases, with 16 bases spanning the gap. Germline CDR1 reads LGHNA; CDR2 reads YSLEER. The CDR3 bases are TGCGCCAGCAGCCAAGAAGGAAAACCGGGACTGAGCACAGATACGCAGTATTTT. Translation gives CASSQEGKPGLSTDTQYF.

The DNA for the CDR3 is TGCGCCAGCAGCCAAGATGTATACAGGGGTGCGGATACGCAGTATTTT. Protein: CASSQDVYRGADTQYF. This chain joins TRBV4-3 and TRBJ2-3; 7 bases agree with TRBD1. This CDR3 is 16 amino acids long. The V gene's germline CDR1 is LGHNA and CDR2 YSLEER. Unmatched junction bases numbered 9, after V lost 0 bases and J lost 6 bases.

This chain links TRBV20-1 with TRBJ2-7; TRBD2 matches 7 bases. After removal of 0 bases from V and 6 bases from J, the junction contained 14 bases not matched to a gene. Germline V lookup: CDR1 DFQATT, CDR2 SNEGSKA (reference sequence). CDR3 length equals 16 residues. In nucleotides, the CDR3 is TGCAGTGCTAGAGATCAGGCTGGCGCGGGAGTCTTCGAGCAGTACTTC. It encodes CSARDQAGAGVFEQYF.

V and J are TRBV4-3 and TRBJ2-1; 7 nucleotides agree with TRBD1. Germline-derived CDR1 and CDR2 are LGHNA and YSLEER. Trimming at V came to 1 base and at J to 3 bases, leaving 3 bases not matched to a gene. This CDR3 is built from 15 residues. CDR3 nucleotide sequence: TGCGCCAGCAGCCAAGCGACAGGGTACTACAATGAGCAGTTCTTC. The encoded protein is CASSQATGYYNEQFF.

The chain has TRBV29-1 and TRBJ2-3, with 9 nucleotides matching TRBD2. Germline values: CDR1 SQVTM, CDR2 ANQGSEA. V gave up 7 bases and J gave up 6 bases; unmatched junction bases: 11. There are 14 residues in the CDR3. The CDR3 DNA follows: TGCAGCGCTTGGACTAGCGATCTCCCCGATACGCAGTATTTT. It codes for CSAWTSDLPDTQYF.

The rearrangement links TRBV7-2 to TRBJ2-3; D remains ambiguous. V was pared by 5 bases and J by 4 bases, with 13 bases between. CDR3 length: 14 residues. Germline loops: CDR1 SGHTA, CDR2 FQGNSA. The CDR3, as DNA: TGTGCCAGCAGCCAGCTTCTTGGGGCAGATACGCAGTATTTT. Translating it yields CASSQLLGADTQYF.

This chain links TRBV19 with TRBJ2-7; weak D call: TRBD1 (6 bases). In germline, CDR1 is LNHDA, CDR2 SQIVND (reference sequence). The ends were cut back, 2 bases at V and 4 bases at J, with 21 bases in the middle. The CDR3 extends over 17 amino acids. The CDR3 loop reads CASSIRVGQGRTYEQYF. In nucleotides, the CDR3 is TGTGCCAGTAGTATAAGGGTTGGCCAGGGGCGGACGTACGAGCAGTACTTC.

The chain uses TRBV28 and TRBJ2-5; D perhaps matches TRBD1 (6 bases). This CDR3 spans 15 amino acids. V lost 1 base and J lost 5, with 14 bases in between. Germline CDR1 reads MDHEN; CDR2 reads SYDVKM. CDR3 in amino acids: CASSLSTGLPETQYF. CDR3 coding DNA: TGTGCCAGCAGTTTATCTACAGGGCTTCCGGAGACCCAGTACTTC.

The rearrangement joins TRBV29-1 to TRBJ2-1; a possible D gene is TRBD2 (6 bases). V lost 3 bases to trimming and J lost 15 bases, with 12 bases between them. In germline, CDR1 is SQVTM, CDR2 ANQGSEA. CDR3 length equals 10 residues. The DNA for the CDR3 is TGCAGCGTTGATGGGGGGTACCCGTTCTTC. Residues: CSVDGGYPFF.

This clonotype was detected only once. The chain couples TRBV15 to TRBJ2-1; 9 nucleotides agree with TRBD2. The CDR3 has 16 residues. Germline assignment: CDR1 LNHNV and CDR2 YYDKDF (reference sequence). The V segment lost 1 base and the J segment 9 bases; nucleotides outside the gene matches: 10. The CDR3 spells CATSRVDAGGGLEQFF. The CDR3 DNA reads TGTGCCACCAGCAGAGTCGACGCGGGAGGGGGTCTTGAGCAGTTCTTC.

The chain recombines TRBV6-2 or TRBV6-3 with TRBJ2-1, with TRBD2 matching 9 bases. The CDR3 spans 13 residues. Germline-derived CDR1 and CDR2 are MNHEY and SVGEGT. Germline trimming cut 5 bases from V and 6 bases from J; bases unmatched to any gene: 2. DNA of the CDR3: TGTGCCAGCAGTCTAGCGGGACTCAATGAGCAGTTCTTC. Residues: CASSLAGLNEQFF.

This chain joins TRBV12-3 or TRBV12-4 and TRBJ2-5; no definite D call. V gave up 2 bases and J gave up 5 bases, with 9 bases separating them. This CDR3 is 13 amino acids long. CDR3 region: CASSLNRLETQYF. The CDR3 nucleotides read TGTGCCAGCAGTTTAAATAGACTCGAGACCCAGTACTTC.

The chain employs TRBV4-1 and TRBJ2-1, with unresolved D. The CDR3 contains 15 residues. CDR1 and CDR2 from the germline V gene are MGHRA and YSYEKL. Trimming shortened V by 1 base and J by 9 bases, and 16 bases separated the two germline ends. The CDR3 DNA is TGCGCCAGCAGCCAAGGGGCACGAGATTCATTTGAGCAGTTCTTC. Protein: CASSQGARDSFEQFF.

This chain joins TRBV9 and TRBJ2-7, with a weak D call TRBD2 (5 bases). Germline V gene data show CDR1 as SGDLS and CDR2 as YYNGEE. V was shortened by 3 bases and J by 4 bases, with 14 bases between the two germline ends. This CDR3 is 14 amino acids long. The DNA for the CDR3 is TGTGCCAGCAGCGCGGGGTCGGCTCCTTACGAGCAGTACTTC. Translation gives CASSAGSAPYEQYF.

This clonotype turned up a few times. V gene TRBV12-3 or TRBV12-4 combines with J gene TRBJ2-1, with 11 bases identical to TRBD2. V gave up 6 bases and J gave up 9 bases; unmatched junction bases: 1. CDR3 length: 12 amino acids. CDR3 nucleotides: TGTGCCAGCAGCCTAGCGGGAGGTGAGCAGTTCTTC. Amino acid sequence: CASSLAGGEQFF.

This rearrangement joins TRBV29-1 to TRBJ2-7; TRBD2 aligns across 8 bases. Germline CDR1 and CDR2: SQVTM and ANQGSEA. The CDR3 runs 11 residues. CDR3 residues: CTVREAYEQYF. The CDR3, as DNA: TGCACCGTGCGGGAGGCCTACGAGCAGTACTTC.

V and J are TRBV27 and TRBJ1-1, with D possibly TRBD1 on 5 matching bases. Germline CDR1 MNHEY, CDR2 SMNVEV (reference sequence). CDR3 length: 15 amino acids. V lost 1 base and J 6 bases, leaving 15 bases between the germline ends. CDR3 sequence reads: CASSLWAGQSAEAFF. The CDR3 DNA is TGTGCCAGCAGTTTATGGGCAGGGCAGTCGGCTGAAGCTTTCTTT.

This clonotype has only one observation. CDR3: CASSQGWGAYSYEQYF. In DNA, the CDR3 is TGTGCCAGCAGCCAAGGATGGGGAGCCTATTCCTACGAGCAGTACTTC. V gene TRBV14 combines with J gene TRBJ2-7; D may be TRBD2 (5 bases). There are 16 residues in the CDR3. The germline V gene has CDR1 SGHDN and CDR2 FVKESK. The V end lost 1 base, the J end lost 1 base, and 14 bases lay between the germline ends.

In DNA, the CDR3 is TGTGCCAGCAGTTTCTTCTCAGGGGGCCTAGGATTTCGCAATGAGCAGTTCTTC. It specifies CASSFFSGGLGFRNEQFF. The J gene is TRBJ2-1, the V gene TRBV28; TRBD1 aligns across 8 bases. V lost 3 bases to trimming and J lost 6 bases; unmatched junction nucleotides: 16. Germline CDR1 is MDHEN and CDR2 is SYDVKM. This CDR3 spans 18 amino acids. The full variable domain, rest sourced from reference TRBV28 and TRBJ2-1, is DVKVTQSSRYLVKRTGEKVFLECVQDMDHENMFWYRQDPGLGLRLIYFSYDVKMKEKGDIPEGYSVSREKKERFSLILESASTNQTSMYLCASSFFSGGLGFRNEQFFGPGTRLTVL.

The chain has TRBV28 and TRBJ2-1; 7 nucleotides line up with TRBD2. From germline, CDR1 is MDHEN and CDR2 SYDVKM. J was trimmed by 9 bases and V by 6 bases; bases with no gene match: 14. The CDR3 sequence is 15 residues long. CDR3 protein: CASSLLSGSGGEQFF. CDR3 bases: TGTGCCAGCAGCCTCCTTAGCGGGTCCGGGGGTGAGCAGTTCTTC. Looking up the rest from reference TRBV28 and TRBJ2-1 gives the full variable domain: DVKVTQSSRYLVKRTGEKVFLECVQDMDHENMFWYRQDPGLGLRLIYFSYDVKMKEKGDIPEGYSVSREKKERFSLILESASTNQTSMYLCASSLLSGSGGEQFFGPGTRLTVL.

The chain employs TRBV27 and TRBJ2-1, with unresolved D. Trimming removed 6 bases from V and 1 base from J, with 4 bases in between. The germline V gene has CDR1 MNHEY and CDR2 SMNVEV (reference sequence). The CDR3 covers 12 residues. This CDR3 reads CASRGSYNEQFF. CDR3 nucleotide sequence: TGTGCCAGCAGGGGGTCCTACAATGAGCAGTTCTTC.